These 28 T cell receptor beta chains share one sample of origin, sequenced in a study of blood T cell repertoires in COVID-19. The repertoire was sequenced with immunoSEQ multiplex PCR; TCRdb's copy has only in-frame clones and lacks some. The data show roughly 160,000 clones, 84% seen once. Sequencing input: PBMCs or T cells enriched from blood (not recorded which). The receptors were sampled from a man between 45 and 60 years old who had recovered from COVID-19.

In this sample, this clone turned up once. CDR3 sequence reads: CASSQEPGGQSPLHF. DNA of the CDR3: TGCGCCAGCAGCCAAGAACCAGGGGGCCAATCACCCCTCCACTTT. The V and J genes are TRBV4-1 and TRBJ1-6; 8 positions agree with TRBD1. Germline V CDR1 and CDR2: MGHRA, YSYEKL. Germline trimming cut 0 bases from V and 10 bases from J; bases unmatched to any gene: 5. The CDR3 is 15 amino acids.

This rearrangement joins TRBV27 to TRBJ1-6, with D perhaps TRBD1 (6 bases). Germline V gives CDR1 MNHEY, CDR2 SMNVEV (reference sequence). The CDR3 runs to 15 residues. V was shortened by 8 bases and J by 9 bases, with 20 bases between the two germline ends. CDR3 sequence: CASRRRGRNFSPLHF. The CDR3 bases are TGTGCCAGCCGTCGGCGGGGGCGTAATTTTTCACCCCTCCACTTT.

CDR3 nucleotides: TGTGCCACCAGCAGAGTACGTGGGAGCTCCTACGAGCAGTACTTC. It codes for CATSRVRGSSYEQYF. The chain couples TRBV15 to TRBJ2-7; D possibly corresponds to TRBD2 (5 bases). The germline CDR1 and CDR2 sequences are LNHNV and YYDKDF (reference sequence). V lost 1 base and J lost 0, with 10 bases in between. The CDR3 sequence is 15 residues long.

The J gene is TRBJ2-3, the V gene TRBV10-3, with 8 bases lining up with TRBD2. This CDR3 comprises 16 residues. From germline, CDR1 is ENHRY and CDR2 SYGVKD. The J segment lost 2 bases and the V segment lost 4 bases, leaving 8 bases of the junction unmatched. CDR3 coding DNA: TGTGCCATCAGTGGTCCGACTAGCGTGTCCACAGATACGCAGTATTTT. It translates to CAISGPTSVSTDTQYF.

V gene TRBV19 combines with J gene TRBJ1-6; TRBD1 matches 7 bases. Germline loops: CDR1 LNHDA, CDR2 SQIVND (reference sequence). After removal of 10 bases from V and 4 bases from J, the junction contained 16 bases not matched to a gene. The length of the CDR3 is 17 residues. The CDR3 is CATRRGDTGVYNSPLHF. CDR3 in DNA: TGTGCCACCCGAAGGGGAGACACAGGGGTGTATAATTCACCCCTCCACTTT.

J is TRBJ1-5 and V is TRBV4-1; D uncertain. The length of the CDR3 is 16 residues. CDR1 MGHRA and CDR2 YSYEKL come from the germline V gene. Trimming shortened V by 1 base and J by 0 bases, and 10 bases separated the two germline ends. For the CDR3, the DNA is TGCGCCAGCAGCCAAGGATTCAGAAATAGCAATCAGCCCCAGCATTTT. It is translated as CASSQGFRNSNQPQHF.

The V and J genes are TRBV19 and TRBJ2-3; TRBD2 matches at 7 bases. The CDR3 contains 15 residues. V trimming: 6 bases; J trimming: 4 bases; junction bases outside the gene matches: 10. From germline, CDR1 is LNHDA and CDR2 SQIVND (reference sequence). Here the CDR3 DNA reads TGTGCCAGTAGCCGGGGCGGCGGGGGTGCAGATACGCAGTATTTT. As protein: CASSRGGGGADTQYF.

The chain links TRBV7-2 to TRBJ2-1; D may be TRBD1 (5 bases). Germline V gene sequence: CDR1 SGHTA, CDR2 FQGNSA. V was clipped by 5 bases and J by 4 bases, with 12 bases between them. This CDR3 has 14 residues. CDR3 protein: CASSMPTVYNEQFF. The CDR3 nucleotides are TGTGCCAGCAGCATGCCGACAGTGTACAATGAGCAGTTCTTC.

Concerning this clone itself: At the DNA level, this CDR3 is encoded by other sequences in the same sample as well. The CDR3 DNA reads as TGCGCCAGCAGCCCGGGACACAGTAATTCACCCCTCCACTTT. Protein: CASSPGHSNSPLHF. The chain recombines TRBV5-1 with TRBJ1-6; the D gene is possibly TRBD1 (6 bases). The CDR3 totals 14 residues. Germline V gives CDR1 SGHRS, CDR2 YFSETQ. Trimming removed 4 bases from V and 6 bases from J, with 11 bases in between.

This clone turned up a few times. The V gene is TRBV3-1 (or the pseudogene TRBV3-2), the J gene TRBJ2-1; the D gene is possibly TRBD1 (5 bases). Germline-derived CDR1 and CDR2 are LGHDT and YNNKEL (reference sequence). This CDR3 region has 12 residues. V shed 0 bases and J shed 12 bases, with 9 bases lying between them. The CDR3 is CASSQDLQGQFF. The CDR3 coding sequence is TGTGCCAGCAGCCAAGACCTTCAGGGGCAGTTCTTC.

The rearrangement links TRBV28 to TRBJ2-5; D uncertain. Germline V CDR1 and CDR2: MDHEN, SYDVKM. The V and J ends lost 6 bases and 2 bases respectively, with 13 bases between them. This CDR3 contains 14 residues. The CDR3 bases are TGTGCCAGCAGCGTACACCGCCCTCAAGAGACCCAGTACTTC. This translates into CASSVHRPQETQYF.

This chain links TRBV7-9 with TRBJ1-2; no definite D call. The V end lost 5 bases, the J end lost 7 bases, and 14 bases lay between the germline ends. The germline V gene encodes CDR1 SEHNR and CDR2 FQNEAQ (reference sequence). The CDR3 sequence is 13 residues long. The CDR3 reads CASSPTANGGYTF. The CDR3 DNA reads as TGTGCCAGCAGCCCCACAGCTAATGGTGGCTACACCTTC.

This clone was picked up a small number of times. The chain combines TRBV2 with TRBJ2-7, with TRBD1 matching 12 bases. CDR3 length: 14 residues. Germline CDR1 SNHLY, CDR2 FYNNEI. The ends lost 8 bases at V and 5 bases at J; junction bases unmatched: 7. The chain's CDR3 is CASHAGTGGHEQYF. As DNA, the CDR3 is TGTGCCAGCCACGCCGGGACAGGGGGCCACGAGCAGTACTTC.

The chain employs TRBV5-1 and TRBJ1-3, with no clear D. The germline V gene has CDR1 SGHRS and CDR2 YFSETQ. Trimming cost V 5 bases and J 2 bases, with 8 bases left between them. The CDR3 runs 13 residues. The CDR3 loop is CASSTGAGNTIYF. The CDR3, as DNA: TGCGCCAGCAGTACCGGGGCTGGAAACACCATATATTTT.

V is TRBV7-9 and J is TRBJ1-2; D not resolved. V was pared by 2 bases and J by 6 bases, with 13 bases between. CDR1 and CDR2 from the germline V gene are SEHNR and FQNEAQ (reference sequence). CDR3 length: 14 residues. As DNA, the CDR3 is TGTGCCAGCAGCTTATTTGTCGGAGGTCATGGCTACACCTTC. Translation: CASSLFVGGHGYTF.

This chain links TRBV11-2 with TRBJ2-2; possibly TRBD2 for D (6 bases). Deletions cut 3 bases from V and 4 bases from J, with 9 bases between. The CDR3 runs 14 residues. Germline values: CDR1 SGHAT, CDR2 FQNNGV. CDR3 protein: CASSFGLITGELFF. In nucleotides, the CDR3 is TGTGCCAGCAGCTTCGGACTAATCACCGGGGAGCTGTTTTTT.

V gene TRBV4-3 combines with J gene TRBJ1-3; D is possibly TRBD1 (6 bases). Germline CDR1 reads LGHNA; CDR2 reads YSLEER. Trimming cost V 5 bases and J 3 bases, with 26 bases left between them. The CDR3 runs 19 residues. The chain's CDR3 is CASSRRWGGRGGGGNTIYF. CDR3 DNA: TGCGCCAGCAGCAGAAGATGGGGGGGCAGGGGAGGAGGTGGAAACACCATATATTTT.

The chain links TRBV9 to TRBJ2-3, with 7 bases identical to TRBD1. Germline values: CDR1 SGDLS, CDR2 YYNGEE. J was trimmed by 6 bases and V by 4 bases; bases with no gene match: 2. CDR3 size: 12 residues. This CDR3 is CASSQTGDTQYF. The CDR3 region has the DNA TGTGCCAGCAGCCAGACAGGGGATACGCAGTATTTT.

The J gene is TRBJ1-5, the V gene TRBV19; D is uncertain. From germline, CDR1 is LNHDA and CDR2 SQIVND (reference sequence). Trimming stripped 2 bases from V and 2 bases from J, with 7 bases between. The CDR3 covers 14 residues. This CDR3 is CASSIPQGNQPQHF. CDR3 coding DNA: TGTGCCAGTAGTATACCCCAGGGCAATCAGCCCCAGCATTTT.

At least ten counts were recorded for this clone. The chain carries TRBV12-5 and TRBJ1-5, with TRBD1 as a possible D gene (6 bases). Germline V gives CDR1 LGHNT, CDR2 FRNRAP. V dropped 0 bases and J dropped 5 bases, with 23 bases sitting between them. The CDR3 has 19 residues. This chain's CDR3 is CASGLVRGFVQEGDQPQHF. The CDR3 DNA reads TGTGCTAGTGGTTTGGTAAGAGGGTTCGTACAAGAGGGGGATCAGCCCCAGCATTTT.

This clone showed up just a few times. The CDR3 loop is CASSLGAGTREQYF. CDR3 nucleotides: TGTGCCAGCAGCTTAGGCGCGGGAACACGCGAGCAGTACTTC. The chain combines TRBV13 with TRBJ2-7; tentatively, D is TRBD2 (6 bases). The CDR3 has 14 amino acids. The V end lost 0 bases, the J end lost 6 bases, and 12 bases lay between the germline ends. Germline CDR1 PRHDT, CDR2 FYEKMQ (reference sequence).

The chain links TRBV9 to TRBJ2-3, with 11 nucleotides matching TRBD2. V dropped 1 base and J dropped 3; count of bases not matched to a gene: 7. CDR1 is SGDLS and CDR2 is YYNGEE in the germline V gene. The CDR3 runs 17 residues. This CDR3 reads CASSVLAGGSGTDTQYF. The CDR3 DNA reads TGTGCCAGCAGCGTACTAGCGGGGGGCAGCGGAACAGATACGCAGTATTTT.

In this sample, this clone turned up a few times. This chain connects TRBV3-1 (or the pseudogene TRBV3-2) to TRBJ2-7; TRBD2 aligns across 11 bases. V was pared by 4 bases and J by 7 bases, with 9 bases of the junction left unmatched. The germline gives CDR1 LGHDT, CDR2 YNNKEL (reference sequence). This CDR3 region has 15 residues. This CDR3 is CASSPELAGAGEQYF. DNA of the CDR3: TGTGCCAGCAGCCCGGAACTAGCGGGGGCGGGGGAGCAGTACTTC.

V gene TRBV5-4 combines with J gene TRBJ2-7; D perhaps matches TRBD2 (6 bases). Trimming took 4 bases from V and 3 from J, leaving 26 bases between them. CDR1 is SGHNT and CDR2 is YYREEE in the germline V gene (reference sequence). The CDR3 spans 18 residues. The CDR3 loop reads CASSLLPTDTRRDYEQYF. CDR3 DNA sequence: TGTGCCAGCAGCCTGTTGCCAACGGACACGCGGAGGGACTACGAGCAGTACTTC.

This chain joins TRBV28 and TRBJ2-7, with a possible D match to TRBD1 (5 bases). The CDR3 totals 14 residues. Germline V gene lookup returns CDR1 MDHEN and CDR2 SYDVKM. V lost 6 bases and J lost 3, with 15 bases in between. CDR3 sequence reads: CASSRQNRLYEQYF. The CDR3 DNA follows: TGTGCCAGCAGCCGACAAAACAGGCTCTACGAGCAGTACTTC.

The chain is built from TRBV10-3 and TRBJ2-3; 7 nucleotides match TRBD2. The CDR3 is made up of 16 amino acids. Per the germline V gene, CDR1 is ENHRY and CDR2 is SYGVKD. J gave up 2 bases and V 2 bases, and 7 bases lay outside the gene matches. CDR3 amino acids: CAISEPRAGDTDTQYF. DNA of the CDR3: TGTGCCATCAGTGAGCCCCGGGCGGGGGACACAGATACGCAGTATTTT.

This clone was detected once. The J gene is TRBJ1-1, the V gene TRBV10-1, with D unclear. V was pared by 2 bases and J by 3 bases, with 10 bases between. The germline V gene has CDR1 WNHNN and CDR2 SYGVQD (reference sequence). The CDR3 loop spans 14 amino acids. The CDR3 is CASSEPGKDTEAFF. Here the CDR3 DNA reads TGCGCCAGCAGTGAGCCCGGGAAGGACACTGAAGCTTTCTTT.

This clone was detected once. The rearrangement joins TRBV1 to TRBJ1-1; TRBD1, the D gene given by the table, was not confirmed from the DNA. TRBV1 is marked as a pseudogene. The CDR3 runs to 19 residues. CDR3 sequence (DNA): TGCACCAGCAGCCAAGATGTCTGGACAGGGGCGGTCCGAAGCACTGAAGCTTTCTTT. Residues: CTSSQDVWTGAVRSTEAFF.